Given below is one T cell receptor beta chain in context. Its antigen is not known. This record comes from a study of CD8 T cells in Susac syndrome. Study-wide results and caveats: The relatively small number of individuals in the TCR sequencing and HLA analysis was acknowledged by the study.

This CDR3 is 14 amino acids long. Germline CDR1 reads MNHEY; CDR2 reads SMNVEV (reference sequence). Deletions cut 0 bases from V and 4 bases from J, with 6 bases between. RNA, at roughly 0.5 to 1 ug, was reverse transcribed with random hexamers. TCRdb itself ran the immunoSEQ multiplex PCR reads through MiXCR, one entry per CDR3 protein. The repertoire holds about 190,000 distinct CDR3 sequences, with 85% to 95% as singletons. The chain combines TRBV27 with TRBJ2-2; D remains unclear. The sequencing sample was made of CD4+ T cells from PBMCs. The TCR comes from a human donor in good health. CDR3 nucleotide sequence: TGTGCCAGCAGTTTATCCCGGGTCACCGGGGAGCTGTTTTTT. It codes for CASSLSRVTGELFF.